Included here is one T cell receptor beta chain sequence, with context. Its target is not known. The identical CDR3 is also encoded by other nucleotide sequences in the sample. Naive CD8 populations comprised CD45RO-negative cells positively selected for CCR7, excluding terminally differentiated effector memory CD45RA+ cells. Everyone who donated was a Caucasian adult who lived in Nashville, Tennessee. The sample belongs to a study of shared clonotypes between healthy human individuals. Study in general: A donor's plate count was three for CD4 naive and three for CD4 memory; CD8 naive had two and CD8 memory one.

General study findings and limits: Naive subsets usually exceeded memory subsets in estimated richness.

Repertoires were generated with immunoSEQ multiplex PCR, while TCRdb's copy carries only in-frame clones and drops some. In the table there are about 2.2 million clones, around 93% of which are singletons. The CDR3 has 13 amino acids. V gave up 3 bases and J gave up 1 base, with 7 bases separating them. CDR1 and CDR2 (germline): SEHNR, FQNEAQ (reference sequence). This rearrangement joins TRBV7-9 to TRBJ2-7, with TRBD2 as a possible D gene (5 bases). The sequencing input was naive CD8+ T cells from PBMCs. The clonotype comes from a man aged 18 to 30 in good health. Some clones in this sample may be carry-over from other donors' samples. The CDR3 reads CASSFGESYEQYF. The CDR3 DNA reads TGTGCCAGCAGCTTTGGGGAGTCCTACGAGCAGTACTTC. Full variable domain (missing parts from reference TRBV7-9 and TRBJ2-7): DTGVSQNPRHKITKRGQNVTFRCDPISEHNRLYWYRQTLGQGPEFLTYFQNEAQLEKSRLLSDRFSAERPKGSFSTLEIQRTEQGDSAMYLCASSFGESYEQYFGPGTRLTVT.